This TCR beta chain stems from a study of cytomegalovirus exposure and HLA in healthy donors (dated by TCRdb to 2016 to 2017). Describing the broader study: An earlier analysis of about 560 of the donors reported approximately 280 Gb of sequence data and around 120 million unique TCR beta sequences obtained from 180 million or so T cells. Alongside the repertoire data, information on donor age, sex, ethnicity and CMV serostatus was compiled. To study patterns of TCR occurrence, a later analysis re-analyzed previously published TCR beta repertoires from several hundred donors and added high-resolution HLA genotyping. Both class I and class II loci were covered by HLA typing, at four-digit resolution. The study combined high-throughput TCR immunosequencing, statistical association of individual TCRs with disease status, and machine learning to predict cytomegalovirus infection status. Of the 300 to 500 genotyped donors, 65% to 90% were placed in the genetic ancestry cluster associated with self-reported Caucasian donors. In an earlier analysis of roughly 600 of the donors, high-throughput TCR beta sequencing was used to judge whether each TCR beta V gene segment behaved as functional or pseudogenic. The study aimed to test whether cataloging public T cell receptors could reveal signatures of past pathogen exposure. All discovery cohort repertoires had been generated using a single sequencing platform. In a later genetic analysis, genome-wide SNP genotypes for about 55% of the roughly 700 donors were used, and that subset was treated as a discovery cohort. Four to six DR-DQ haplotypes were handled as single units for association and clustering, since linkage in the cohort was strong. An early release that covered about 600 HLA-typed donors contained around 300 gigabases of sequencing data and tens of millions of unique TCR sequences. The number of typed donors differed by locus: about 620-640 for A, B, C, DRB1 and DQB1; 522 for DQA1; over 600 for DPA1; and some 450 for DPB1. Among about 390 genotyped donors of the cohort, an average of roughly 240,000 unique TCR beta nucleotide sequences were sequenced per donor, around 20% of them non-productive. In the later analysis, no new phenotypic data were used to find candidate immune exposures; instead, reliance was placed on TCR beta sequences and their occurrence across donors. A separate validation cohort of 90 to 150 different subjects was used in addition to the roughly 720-subject first cohort. The study used immunosequencing to profile the T cell repertoires of more than 650 subjects and linked those repertoires to cytomegalovirus serostatus. What the research found in general, with its limitations: CMV serostatus was the only immune exposure information available for the cohort. According to the authors, the approach could potentially be generalized to other disease states and immunological phenotypes. The cohort was sequenced for TCR beta chains only, and without alpha or paired-chain data the features that could be detected were limited. When HLA alleles, especially DR and DQ, strongly co-occurred, TCR associations were difficult to assign to individual alleles. A further reported finding was that TCR beta sequences accurately predicted the HLA-A and HLA-B alleles for most subjects in the first cohort. Specific HLA alleles were associated with 15,000 to 20,000 TCR beta sequences at a false discovery rate of 0.05 in a later analysis. Seventeen rarely observed V segments, including chromosome 9 orphons, were excluded from the earlier analysis of approximately 600 of the donors because counts were too low. Cytomegalovirus status was reported to be diagnosed by the classifier with high specificity and sensitivity in both the original and validation cohorts. Linkage disequilibrium might explain the correlated functional status among segregating V segments, but an unknown experimental factor could not be excluded. While some public TCRs were present in many individuals, most TCR sequences turned up only very rarely across donors. According to a later analysis, parvovirus B19, influenza, CMV and Epstein-Barr virus appeared linked to several top co-occurrence clusters. Compared with equally common non-associated chains, HLA-associated TCR beta chains in a later analysis were more clonally expanded and had lower generation probabilities. In an earlier analysis of approximately 590 of the donors, most TCR beta V segments appeared in productive rearrangements about 87% or about 30% of the time, broadly matching IMGT annotations. Some IMGT-functional V segments, including TRBV6-2 and TRBV6-3, could not be distinguished by the 87-base-pair reads and were therefore excluded. A total of roughly 160 TCR beta chains were listed by the study as associated with cytomegalovirus. Because HLA typing was unavailable for some donors at each locus, only the typed subset was used in association tests. A later genetic analysis reported fewer N-insertions in productive TCRs among donors in an Asian-associated ancestry cluster than the roughly 690-donor mean. A group of highly shared sequence variants was considered likely to be a technical artifact of the sequencing pipeline. Roughly uniform sequencing depth across donors was assumed in presence/absence analyses, although this assumption may not hold. V-gene and J-gene trimming of TCR beta chains was associated with a missense DCLRE1C variant in a later genetic analysis, and the association was replicated in an independent cohort. According to a later analysis, most CMV-associated TCR beta chains appeared to be HLA-restricted, and the HLA associations seemed to be driven largely by CMV exposure. Three of the identified cytomegalovirus-associated TCR beta chains were confirmed in vitro to be specific for cytomegalovirus antigens. In a later analysis, the rate of TCR association differed among HLA loci, with DRB1 alleles having the most associated TCRs and HLA-C alleles having the fewest.

The cohort was made up of roughly 670 healthy bone marrow donors. All cohort members were sampled while nominally healthy, although unrecorded immune exposures were likely present. The donor tested CMV seropositive and was one of the 289 seropositive cohort members. A peripheral blood sample was provided by each donor, and peripheral blood mononuclear cells were used for TCR beta sequencing. Genomic DNA was extracted from the blood cell samples with the Qiagen DNeasy Blood Extraction Kit. The library was generated by the immunoSEQ multiplex PCR assay. For the multiplex PCR, a mixture combining 60 forward primers for TCR Vbeta segments and 13 reverse primers for TCR Jbeta segments was used. A multiplex PCR assay on genomic DNA amplified the CDR3 region of rearranged TCR beta genes. The amplified TCR beta libraries were sequenced on the Illumina HiSeq System as 87-base-pair reads. For the original study's pipeline: A later analysis tallied 75 million to 85 million unique TCR beta chains across the 666 repertoires, and about 10 million of those chains were shared by two or more donors. Raw reads were error-corrected and collapsed into unique sequences by a nearest-neighbor algorithm in which closely related sequences were merged to remove PCR and sequencing errors. CDR3 sequences were aligned to IMGT reference sequences to assign V, D and J gene segments. For a sequence to be retained, a match of at least six nucleotides to both a V gene segment and a J gene segment was required. A rearrangement counted as productive if the CDR3 had no stop codons and remained in frame with V and J, and every other rearrangement counted as non-productive. Following IMGT convention, CDR3 was defined as the stretch from the second conserved V-encoded cysteine up to the conserved J-encoded phenylalanine. The earlier analysis of some 540 of the donors excluded any sequence lacking an unambiguous match to a single V gene segment. In an earlier analysis of some 590 of the donors, V segments were called functional above 56.7% productive rearrangements and were called segregating when the between-donor standard deviation exceeded 5%. A statistical classification framework was built to diagnose cytomegalovirus status from the catalog of TCR beta chain sequences. In a later analysis, V and J genes were assigned by comparing TCR nucleotide sequences against IMGT/GENE-DB human TR gene sequences. In a later analysis, CDR3 sequences and most-parsimonious VDJ recombination scenarios were assigned using the TCRdist pipeline. A later analysis defined each TCR beta chain by its CDR3 amino acid sequence plus V-gene family, and excluded reads lacking a unique V-gene family. As a way to deal with suspected cross-contamination and a sequencing artifact, a later analysis dropped 592 nucleotide sequences that were highly shared and had low generation probability. A later analysis calculated a clonal expansion index for each public chain from normalized within-repertoire ranks of inferred template counts. Generation probabilities in a later analysis came from a VDJ recombination model fitted to out-of-frame rearrangements, and those results were checked against IGoR. In a later analysis, hypergeometric tests were used to score TCR-TCR, TCR-HLA and TCR-CMV co-occurrence, with a repertoire-size bias correction applied to TCR pairs. A later analysis estimated false discovery rates by permuting HLA or CMV assignments 20 times. In a later analysis, co-occurring TCRs were grouped using DBSCAN, with TCRdist sequence similarity added in when clustering inside HLA-allele-positive subsets. Repertoires with fewer than 30,000 or more than 120,000 public chains were left out of co-occurrence clustering, as were several repertoires with anomalous nucleotide sharing. TCRdb mirrors the immuneACCESS table, restricted to in-frame sequences. Some clones are absent from its copies; in checked studies, under half trace to an unresolved V gene, and the reason for the others is unknown. D and trimming come from the DNA, and the V and J calls and clone size come from that table. A total of 95,000 to 100,000 clones appear in this sample, about three quarters of them only once. In total, the top ten clones hold around 17% of the sample.

About this clone itself: Its antigen is still unknown. Base qualities are not recorded, but no much larger clone differs from it by a single base.

Relative to germline, V is 4 bases shorter and J is 0 bases shorter, with 7 bases between their ends. Including cysteine and phenylalanine, the CDR3 has 15 amino acids. CDR3 DNA is the only sequence kept; it has 45 bases, read in frame from the first base. The germline V gene encodes CDR1 LGHNA and CDR2 YNFKEQ. This TCR came from a man aged 60 to 75 in good health and CMV-seropositive. The source material was PBMCs. This sequence uses TRBV4-2 and TRBJ2-6; the D gene assignment is ambiguous. Here the CDR3 is given as CASSPLSSGANVLTF. At the DNA level, the sequence is TGTGCCAGCAGCCCCCTCAGCTCTGGGGCCAACGTCCTGACTTTC.